These T cell receptor beta chains were read from a single sample in a study of CD8 T cells in Susac syndrome. In TCRdb, the immunoSEQ multiplex PCR reads were re-called with MiXCR into one record per CDR3 protein. The sample contains some 110,000 distinct CDR3 sequences, over 85% of which appear only once. The specimen sequenced was CD8+ T cells from PBMCs. These receptors were collected from a human donor with multiple sclerosis. Each CDR3 is given without its conserved first and last residue. Each record gives: CDR3 protein, J gene, V gene, clone size, D gene. A D gene is named only where the DNA matches it firmly. The size field is filled for only some rows; it gives once, few, many or a size class.

CDR3 protein: SVEGTVPMRINNEQF; J gene: TRBJ2-1; V gene: TRBV29-1; clone size: NA; D gene: NA
CDR3 protein: SARDPGGGRMNTEAF; J gene: TRBJ1-1; V gene: TRBV20-1; clone size: NA; D gene: NA
CDR3 protein: ASFGQQGYNEQF; J gene: TRBJ2-1; V gene: TRBV5-1; clone size: NA; D gene: NA
CDR3 protein: ASSASGSVTKDTQY; J gene: TRBJ2-3; V gene: TRBV19; clone size: NA; D gene: TRBD2
CDR3 protein: ASSTPRKPSGSGATQY; J gene: TRBJ2-3; V gene: TRBV7-9; clone size: NA; D gene: TRBD2
CDR3 protein: ASSGRKNIQY; J gene: TRBJ2-4; V gene: TRBV18; clone size: NA; D gene: NA
CDR3 protein: ASSPDRYYGYT; J gene: TRBJ1-2; V gene: TRBV19; clone size: once; D gene: NA
CDR3 protein: ASSYMGLYEQY; J gene: TRBJ2-7; V gene: TRBV6-5; clone size: NA; D gene: NA
CDR3 protein: ASSYTRTGGDQPQH; J gene: TRBJ1-5; V gene: TRBV6-2/TRBV6-3; clone size: NA; D gene: TRBD1
CDR3 protein: ASSLAAPGTSNQPQH; J gene: TRBJ1-5; V gene: TRBV7-8; clone size: NA; D gene: NA
CDR3 protein: ASSQDRGGNYGYT; J gene: TRBJ1-2; V gene: TRBV4-1; clone size: NA; D gene: NA
CDR3 protein: ASSLYRHH; J gene: TRBJ1-2; V gene: TRBV5-5; clone size: NA; D gene: NA
CDR3 protein: ASNAGQGGGELF; J gene: TRBJ2-2; V gene: TRBV12-3/TRBV12-4; clone size: NA; D gene: TRBD1
CDR3 protein: AWSVGRGNQPQH; J gene: TRBJ1-5; V gene: TRBV30; clone size: NA; D gene: NA
CDR3 protein: ASSHPRGSGRRETQY; J gene: TRBJ2-5; V gene: TRBV9; clone size: NA; D gene: TRBD2
CDR3 protein: ASGLPTTRGGQF; J gene: TRBJ2-1; V gene: TRBV12-5; clone size: NA; D gene: NA
CDR3 protein: ASSMGLAATYEQY; J gene: TRBJ2-7; V gene: TRBV19; clone size: NA; D gene: TRBD2
CDR3 protein: ASSLARGREAF; J gene: TRBJ1-1; V gene: TRBV5-1; clone size: NA; D gene: NA
CDR3 protein: SVEDPSAGDYEQY; J gene: TRBJ2-7; V gene: TRBV29-1; clone size: NA; D gene: NA
CDR3 protein: ATSSPGTGGVYGYT; J gene: TRBJ1-2; V gene: TRBV15; clone size: NA; D gene: TRBD1
CDR3 protein: ASSLAPGTDTQY; J gene: TRBJ2-3; V gene: TRBV3-1; clone size: NA; D gene: NA
CDR3 protein: SAEGQGENTDTQY; J gene: TRBJ2-3; V gene: TRBV29-1; clone size: NA; D gene: TRBD1
CDR3 protein: ASSHPQGFQETQY; J gene: TRBJ2-5; V gene: TRBV3-1; clone size: NA; D gene: TRBD1
CDR3 protein: ASSLRQGKNTEAF; J gene: TRBJ1-1; V gene: TRBV7-9; clone size: NA; D gene: TRBD1
CDR3 protein: ASSLASYNEQF; J gene: TRBJ2-1; V gene: TRBV7-9; clone size: NA; D gene: NA
CDR3 protein: SARDMGQLNTEAF; J gene: TRBJ1-1; V gene: TRBV20-1; clone size: NA; D gene: NA
CDR3 protein: ASRKGSGELF; J gene: TRBJ2-2; V gene: TRBV7-3; clone size: NA; D gene: NA
CDR3 protein: SARATSSYNEQF; J gene: TRBJ2-1; V gene: TRBV20-1; clone size: NA; D gene: NA
CDR3 protein: ASSLRGPVNTEAF; J gene: TRBJ1-1; V gene: TRBV4-1; clone size: NA; D gene: NA
CDR3 protein: ASSVQPTGKRADEQF; J gene: TRBJ2-1; V gene: TRBV11-2; clone size: NA; D gene: NA
CDR3 protein: ASSSTHRANQPQH; J gene: TRBJ1-5; V gene: TRBV19; clone size: NA; D gene: NA
CDR3 protein: ASSLSGRVYRNLYGYT; J gene: TRBJ1-2; V gene: TRBV27; clone size: NA; D gene: NA
CDR3 protein: ASSQMGQGRTEAF; J gene: TRBJ1-1; V gene: TRBV7-3; clone size: NA; D gene: TRBD1
CDR3 protein: ASSSLAGGLQETQY; J gene: TRBJ2-5; V gene: TRBV7-9; clone size: NA; D gene: TRBD2
CDR3 protein: SETTGTNSPLH; J gene: TRBJ1-6; V gene: TRBV20-1; clone size: NA; D gene: TRBD1
CDR3 protein: ASSVDAPASSYNEQF; J gene: TRBJ2-1; V gene: TRBV9; clone size: NA; D gene: NA
CDR3 protein: SVFGSGEDYGYT; J gene: TRBJ1-2; V gene: TRBV29-1; clone size: NA; D gene: NA
CDR3 protein: ASSTGYEQY; J gene: TRBJ2-7; V gene: TRBV19; clone size: NA; D gene: NA
CDR3 protein: ASSQAGGNTEAF; J gene: TRBJ1-1; V gene: TRBV4-1; clone size: NA; D gene: TRBD1
CDR3 protein: SARGTARNTGELF; J gene: TRBJ2-2; V gene: TRBV20-1; clone size: NA; D gene: NA
CDR3 protein: ASSEFRRMEAF; J gene: TRBJ1-1; V gene: TRBV6-1; clone size: NA; D gene: NA
CDR3 protein: ASSDLGTALITDTQY; J gene: TRBJ2-3; V gene: TRBV12-3/TRBV12-4; clone size: NA; D gene: TRBD1